This note documents a single TCR beta chain sequence. This specimen comes from a study of blood T cells in healthy people across ages. With a J-beta primer mix and a sample-barcoded 5' primer, a second PCR ran roughly 6 to 12 cycles. One entry per CDR3 protein results from TCRdb running MiXCR on the 5' RACE reads. In the table there are some 1,800,000 distinct CDR3 sequences, about two fifths of which are singletons. The TCR was taken from a human donor in good health. The sample consisted of blood.

For the CDR3, the DNA is TGCGCCAGCAGCCAGGGCCAGGGGACGGGGACTGAAGCTTTCTTT. It yields the protein CASSQGQGTGTEAFF. The chain carries TRBV4-1 and TRBJ1-1, with D possibly TRBD1 on 6 matching bases. CDR1 and CDR2 (germline): MGHRA, YSYEKL. With 3 bases removed from V and 5 bases from J, the gap between germline ends came to 16 bases. The CDR3 length is 15 residues.